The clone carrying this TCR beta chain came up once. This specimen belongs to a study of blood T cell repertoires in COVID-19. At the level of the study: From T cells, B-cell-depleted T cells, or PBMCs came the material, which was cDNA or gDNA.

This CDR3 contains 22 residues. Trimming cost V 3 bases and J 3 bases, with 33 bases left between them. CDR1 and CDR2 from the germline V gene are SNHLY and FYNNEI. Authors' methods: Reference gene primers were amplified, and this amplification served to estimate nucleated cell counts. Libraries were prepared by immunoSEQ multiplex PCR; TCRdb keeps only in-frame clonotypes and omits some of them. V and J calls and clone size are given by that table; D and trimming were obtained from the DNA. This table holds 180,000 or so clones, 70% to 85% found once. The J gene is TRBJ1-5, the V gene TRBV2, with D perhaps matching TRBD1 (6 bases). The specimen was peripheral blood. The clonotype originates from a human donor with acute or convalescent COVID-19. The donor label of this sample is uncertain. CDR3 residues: CASSDQGLPGLRGRDVNQPQHF. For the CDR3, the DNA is TGTGCCAGCAGTGACCAGGGTTTACCGGGACTAAGGGGGAGGGACGTCAATCAGCCCCAGCATTTT.